This TCR beta chain stems from a study of cytomegalovirus exposure and HLA in healthy donors. Background on the study: The roughly 120 validation repertoires, a later analysis reported, used the same platform as the 666 first-cohort repertoires.

The repertoire was sequenced with immunoSEQ multiplex PCR; TCRdb's copy has only in-frame clones and lacks some. The sample carries around 160,000 clones, about four fifths recorded once. CDR3 length: 16 amino acids. Per the germline V gene, CDR1 is WNHNN and CDR2 is SYGVQD (reference sequence). J lost 10 bases, V lost 4 bases, and 14 bases had no gene match. The sequencing input was PBMCs. The chain is built from TRBV10-1 and TRBJ2-1; 9 bases line up with TRBD2. This TCR was recovered from a man aged 30 to 45 in good health and CMV-seropositive. CDR3 region: CASSGAGTSPAGEQFF. In nucleotides, the CDR3 is TGCGCCAGCAGTGGGGCCGGGACTAGCCCAGCGGGGGAGCAGTTCTTC.